This T cell receptor (beta chain) was obtained from a study of blood T cell repertoires in COVID-19. TCRdb's copy holds only in-frame clones and misses some; the assay was immunoSEQ multiplex PCR. The table lists approximately 170,000 clones, under 90% of them singletons. The CDR3 consists of 13 residues. V was shortened by 7 bases and J by 4 bases, with 12 bases between the two germline ends. Per germline, CDR1 SNHLY and CDR2 FYNNEI. Sequencing used PBMCs or T cells enriched from blood (not recorded which). The origin of this receptor is a woman between 45 and 65 years old who had recovered from COVID-19. The V gene is TRBV2, the J gene TRBJ2-3, with D possibly TRBD2 on 6 matching bases. The CDR3, as DNA: TGTGCCAGCATCGGGGGAGAATCAGATACGCAGTATTTT. Translation gives CASIGGESDTQYF.